This TCR beta chain came from a study of blood T cell repertoires in COVID-19. Clones were read by immunoSEQ multiplex PCR, and TCRdb kept only the in-frame ones, dropping some. The sample has over 50,000 clones; around 90% are singletons. Per the germline V gene, CDR1 is LNHDA and CDR2 is SQIVND (reference sequence). Trimming cost V 4 bases and J 8 bases; bases outside gene matches: 5. CDR3 length: 15 residues. The sample taken for sequencing was peripheral blood. V and J are TRBV19 and TRBJ2-1; TRBD2 matches 13 bases. The clonotype was recovered from a man in his forties or fifties with active COVID-19. CDR3 sequence reads: CASSTGTSGAHEQFF. The CDR3 region has the DNA TGTGCCAGTAGTACCGGGACTAGCGGGGCCCATGAGCAGTTCTTC.